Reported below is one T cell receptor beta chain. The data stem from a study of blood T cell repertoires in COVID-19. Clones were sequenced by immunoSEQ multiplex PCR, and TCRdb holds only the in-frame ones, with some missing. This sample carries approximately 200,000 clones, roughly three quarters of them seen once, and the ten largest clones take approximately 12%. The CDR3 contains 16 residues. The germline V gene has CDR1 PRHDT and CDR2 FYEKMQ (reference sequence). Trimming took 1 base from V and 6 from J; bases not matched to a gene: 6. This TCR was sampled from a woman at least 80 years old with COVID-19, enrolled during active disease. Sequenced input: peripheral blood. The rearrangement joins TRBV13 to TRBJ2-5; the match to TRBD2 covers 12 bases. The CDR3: CASSLALGLAGQTQYF. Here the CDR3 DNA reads TGTGCCAGCAGCTTAGCCCTGGGACTAGCGGGTCAGACCCAGTACTTC.